The 17 T cell receptor beta chains presented below share a single source sample, sequenced in a study of cytotoxic CD8 clonotypes in ibrutinib-treated CLL. Here immunoSEQ multiplex PCR was the method, and the copy in TCRdb shows in-frame clones only, minus some. The table shows some 200,000 clones, with 55% to 85% occurring only once. Here the sequenced sample was PBMCs, taken after 24 months of ibrutinib treatment. All receptors come from a human donor with chronic lymphocytic leukemia.

In its sample, this clone was seen a few times. The chain is built from TRBV6-5 and TRBJ1-2, with D maybe TRBD1 (5 bases). The CDR3 loop spans 14 amino acids. Trimming stripped 4 bases from V and 4 bases from J, with 13 bases between. Germline V CDR1 and CDR2: MNHEY, SVGAGI. CDR3 in amino acids: CASSSTAYLYGYTF. DNA of the CDR3: TGTGCCAGCAGTTCGACAGCGTACCTCTATGGCTACACCTTC.

This chain joins TRBV5-4 and TRBJ2-3; the D is unclear. The germline gives CDR1 SGHNT, CDR2 YYREEE (reference sequence). The CDR3 length is 15 residues. V gave up 1 base and J gave up 0 bases, with 9 bases separating them. The DNA for the CDR3 is TGTGCCAGCAGCTTGTCTACTTCTAGCACAGATACGCAGTATTTT. It codes for CASSLSTSSTDTQYF.

This clone turned up a few times. The gene calls are TRBV7-3 and TRBJ2-2; 7 nucleotides align to TRBD1. Looked up from germline, CDR1 is SGHTA and CDR2 is FQGTGA. The CDR3 loop spans 15 amino acids. Trimming at V came to 6 bases and at J to 3 bases, leaving 7 bases not matched to a gene. The CDR3: CASSLGGLDTGELFF. For the CDR3, the DNA is TGTGCCAGCAGTCTAGGGGGCTTGGACACCGGGGAGCTGTTTTTT.

This CDR3 is CASSALTEADYEQYF. The DNA for the CDR3 is TGTGCCAGCAGTGCCCTGACAGAGGCAGACTACGAGCAGTACTTC. V is TRBV25-1 and J is TRBJ2-7, with TRBD1 as a possible D gene (5 bases). Germline V gene lookup returns CDR1 MGHDK and CDR2 SYGVNS. The germline V and J ends were trimmed by 4 bases and 3 bases, with 16 bases remaining between them. The CDR3 runs 15 residues.

The table lists this clone with a count of one. The V and J genes are TRBV5-1 and TRBJ1-3; D might be TRBD1 (6 bases). The CDR3 is 15 amino acids. The germline CDR1 and CDR2 sequences are SGHRS and YFSETQ. With 7 bases removed from V and 0 bases from J, the gap between germline ends came to 14 bases. The CDR3 is CASSEGGSSGNTIYF. Here the CDR3 DNA reads TGCGCCAGCTCCGAAGGGGGGAGCTCTGGAAACACCATATATTTT.

This clone has a handful of counts. The gene calls are TRBV4-3 and TRBJ1-2; the D gene is possibly TRBD1 (5 bases). There are 14 residues in the CDR3. Germline lookup yields CDR1 LGHNA and CDR2 YSLEER. V lost 0 bases and J lost 4, with 9 bases in between. For the CDR3, the DNA is TGCGCCAGCAGCCAAGATCGGGGCTCCTATGGCTACACCTTC. This encodes CASSQDRGSYGYTF.

This clone occurred a few times. The CDR3 coding sequence is TGCGCCAGCAGCTTCTCAGAGACCCAGTACTTC. It codes for CASSFSETQYF. The rearrangement joins TRBV5-1 to TRBJ2-5; D uncertain. The CDR3 covers 11 residues. CDR1 and CDR2 (germline): SGHRS, YFSETQ. The ends were cut back, 2 bases at V and 4 bases at J, with 3 bases in the middle.

J is TRBJ2-1 and V is TRBV20-1; D perhaps matches TRBD2 (5 bases). The CDR3 extends over 11 amino acids. The ends were cut back, 5 bases at V and 7 bases at J, with 9 bases in the middle. Germline V lookup: CDR1 DFQATT, CDR2 SNEGSKA (reference sequence). CDR3 nucleotide sequence: TGCAGTGCTCCGCTAGCAAATGAGCAGTTCTTC. Its translation is CSAPLANEQFF.

This chain joins TRBV5-4 and TRBJ2-3; D not certain. Germline-derived CDR1 and CDR2 are SGHNT and YYREEE (reference sequence). CDR3 length: 15 amino acids. The V end lost 2 bases, the J end lost 0 bases, and 10 bases lay between the germline ends. CDR3 residues: CASSFSRFSTDTQYF. The DNA for the CDR3 is TGTGCCAGCAGCTTTTCAAGGTTTAGCACAGATACGCAGTATTTT.

This clone has more than one count but fewer than ten. The chain has TRBV20-1 and TRBJ1-1; D gene ambiguous. The length of the CDR3 is 11 residues. Trimming shortened V by 3 bases and J by 4 bases, and 6 bases separated the two germline ends. Germline V lookup: CDR1 DFQATT, CDR2 SNEGSKA (reference sequence). The CDR3 loop reads CSARRSTEAFF. The DNA for the CDR3 is TGCAGTGCTAGGAGGAGCACTGAAGCTTTCTTT.

This clone was counted only a few times. This sequence joins TRBV30 and TRBJ2-2; no firm D call. This CDR3 comprises 14 residues. CDR1 GTSNPN and CDR2 SVGIG come from the germline V gene (reference sequence). Trimming pared 0 bases from V and 2 bases from J, leaving 7 bases between. CDR3 sequence reads: CAWSVSLNTGELFF. CDR3 sequence (DNA): TGTGCCTGGAGTGTATCCCTTAACACCGGGGAGCTGTTTTTT.

The chain combines TRBV28 with TRBJ2-1; 11 nucleotides align to TRBD2. Trimming took 2 bases from V and 1 from J; bases not matched to a gene: 10. There are 19 residues in the CDR3. Germline values: CDR1 MDHEN, CDR2 SYDVKM. The CDR3 sequence: CASSLKTSGSQKSYNEQFF. The CDR3 nucleotides read TGTGCCAGCAGTTTAAAAACTAGCGGGAGCCAGAAGTCCTACAATGAGCAGTTCTTC.

This sequence joins TRBV9 and TRBJ1-2, with TRBD1 identical over 7 bases. J lost 2 bases, V lost 1 base, and 8 bases had no gene match. This CDR3 has 16 residues. Germline values: CDR1 SGDLS, CDR2 YYNGEE. CDR3 amino acids: CASSVHSGQTNYGYTF. The CDR3 DNA follows: TGTGCCAGCAGCGTACATTCGGGACAGACCAACTATGGCTACACCTTC.

The genes are TRBV5-6 and TRBJ2-7; D not resolved. Per germline, CDR1 SGHDT and CDR2 YYEEEE. V dropped 0 bases and J dropped 3 bases, with 16 bases sitting between them. The CDR3 runs 16 residues. This chain's CDR3 is CASSLVVGNPNYEQYF. The CDR3 DNA reads TGTGCCAGCAGCTTGGTTGTGGGTAACCCGAACTACGAGCAGTACTTC.

V and J are TRBV19 and TRBJ2-2; possibly TRBD1 for D (6 bases). Germline CDR1 and CDR2: LNHDA and SQIVND (reference sequence). This CDR3 is built from 15 residues. The germline V and J ends were trimmed by 1 base and 5 bases, with 11 bases remaining between them. For the CDR3, the DNA is TGTGCCAGTAGTATAGTTCCCAGGGGTACCGGGGAGCTGTTTTTT. Amino acid sequence: CASSIVPRGTGELFF. The full variable domain, with the rest looked up from reference TRBV19 and TRBJ2-2, is DGGITQSPKYLFRKEGQNVTLSCEQNLNHDAMYWYRQDPGQGLRLIYYSQIVNDFQKGDIAEGYSVSREKKESFPLTVTSAQKNPTAFYLCASSIVPRGTGELFFGEGSRLTVL.

This chain joins TRBV5-1 and TRBJ1-2, with 10 bases aligning to TRBD1. The CDR3 totals 16 residues. Per the germline V gene, CDR1 is SGHRS and CDR2 is YFSETQ. V shed 4 bases and J 3 bases; nucleotides not matched to a gene: 9. The CDR3 DNA follows: TGCGCCAGCAGCGATCGGGACAGGGGTGGTGACTATGGCTACACCTTC. Translation: CASSDRDRGGDYGYTF.

V and J are TRBV2 and TRBJ2-1; 7 positions match TRBD2. Unmatched junction bases numbered 4, after V lost 5 bases and J lost 0 bases. The germline gives CDR1 SNHLY, CDR2 FYNNEI. The CDR3 extends over 15 amino acids. Here the CDR3 DNA reads TGTGCCAGCAGTCCGGGGGGAAGCTCCTACAATGAGCAGTTCTTC. It yields the protein CASSPGGSSYNEQFF.